This TCR beta chain was recovered during a study of patients and donors after allogeneic stem cell transplantation. V was trimmed by 0 bases and J by 3 bases, leaving 22 bases between them. Germline lookup yields CDR1 SGHRS and CDR2 YFSETQ. The CDR3 runs 18 residues. Via MiXCR, TCRdb re-called the RT-PCR reads, giving one row per CDR3 protein. The profile shows approximately 160,000 distinct CDR3 sequences, over 25% of them singletons. The clonotype comes from a human donor who was either an allogeneic HSCT recipient or a stem cell or donor lymphocyte infusion donor (not recorded which). It is not recorded whose cells these are; they may come from a transplant donor. The chain links TRBV5-1 to TRBJ2-7, with D maybe TRBD1 (6 bases). Input material: blood, either unsorted or a sorted T cell fraction (not recorded which). The CDR3 here is CASSLAPGTPHRDYEQYF. DNA of the CDR3: TGCGCCAGCAGCTTGGCACCCGGGACACCCCACCGGGACTACGAGCAGTACTTC.